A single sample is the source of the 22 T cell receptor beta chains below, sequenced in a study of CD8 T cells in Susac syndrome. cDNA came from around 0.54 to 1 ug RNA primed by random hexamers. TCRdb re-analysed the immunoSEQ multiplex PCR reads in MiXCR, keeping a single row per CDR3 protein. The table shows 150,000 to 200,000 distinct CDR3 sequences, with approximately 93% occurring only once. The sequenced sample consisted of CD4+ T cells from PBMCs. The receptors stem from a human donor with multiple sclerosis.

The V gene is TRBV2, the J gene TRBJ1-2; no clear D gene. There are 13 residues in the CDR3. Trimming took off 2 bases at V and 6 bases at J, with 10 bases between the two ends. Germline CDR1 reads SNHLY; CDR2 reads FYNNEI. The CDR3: CASSELESDGYTF. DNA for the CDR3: TGTGCCAGCAGTGAACTGGAGTCGGATGGCTACACCTTC.

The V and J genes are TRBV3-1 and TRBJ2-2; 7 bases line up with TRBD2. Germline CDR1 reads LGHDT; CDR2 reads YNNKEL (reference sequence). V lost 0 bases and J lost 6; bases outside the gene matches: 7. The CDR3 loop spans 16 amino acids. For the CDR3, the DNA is TGTGCCAGCAGCCAAGACGGGACTACACGATCCGGGGAGCTGTTTTTT. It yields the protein CASSQDGTTRSGELFF.

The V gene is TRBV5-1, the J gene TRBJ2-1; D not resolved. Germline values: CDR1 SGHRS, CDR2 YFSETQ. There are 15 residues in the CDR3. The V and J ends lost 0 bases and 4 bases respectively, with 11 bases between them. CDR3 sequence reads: CASSLVRREYNEQFF. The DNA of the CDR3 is TGCGCCAGCAGCTTGGTGAGAAGAGAATACAATGAGCAGTTCTTC.

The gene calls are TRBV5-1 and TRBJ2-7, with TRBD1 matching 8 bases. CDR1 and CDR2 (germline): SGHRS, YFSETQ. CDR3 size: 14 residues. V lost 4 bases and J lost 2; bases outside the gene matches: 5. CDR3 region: CASSGTGNAYEQYF. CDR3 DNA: TGCGCCAGCAGCGGGACAGGCAATGCCTACGAGCAGTACTTC.

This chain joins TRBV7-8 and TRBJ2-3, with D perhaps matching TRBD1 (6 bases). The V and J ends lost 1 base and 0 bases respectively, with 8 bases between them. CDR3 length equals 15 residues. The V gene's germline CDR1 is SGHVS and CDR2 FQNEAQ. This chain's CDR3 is CASSLDRASTDTQYF. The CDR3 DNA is TGTGCCAGCAGCTTAGACAGGGCTAGCACAGATACGCAGTATTTT.

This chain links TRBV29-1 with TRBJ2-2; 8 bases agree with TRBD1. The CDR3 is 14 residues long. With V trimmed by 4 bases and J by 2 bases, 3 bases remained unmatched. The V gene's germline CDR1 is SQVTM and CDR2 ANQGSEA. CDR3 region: CSVGGQENTGELFF. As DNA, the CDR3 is TGCAGCGTTGGGGGACAGGAAAACACCGGGGAGCTGTTTTTT.

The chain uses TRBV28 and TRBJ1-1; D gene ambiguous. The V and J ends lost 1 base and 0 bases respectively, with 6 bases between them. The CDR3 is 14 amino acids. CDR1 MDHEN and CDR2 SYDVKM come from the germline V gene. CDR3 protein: CASSLYSMNTEAFF. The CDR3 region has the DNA TGTGCCAGCAGTTTATACAGTATGAACACTGAAGCTTTCTTT.

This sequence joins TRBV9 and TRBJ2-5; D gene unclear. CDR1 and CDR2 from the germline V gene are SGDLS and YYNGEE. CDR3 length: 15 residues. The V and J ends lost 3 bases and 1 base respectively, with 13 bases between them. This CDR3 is CASSAGPATQETQYF. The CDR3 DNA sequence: TGTGCCAGCAGCGCCGGACCGGCGACCCAAGAGACCCAGTACTTC. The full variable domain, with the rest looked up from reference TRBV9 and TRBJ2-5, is DSGVTQTPKHLITATGQRVTLRCSPRSGDLSVYWYQQSLDQGLQFLIQYYNGEERAKGNILERFSAQQFPDLHSELNLSSLELGDSALYFCASSAGPATQETQYFGPGTRLLVL.

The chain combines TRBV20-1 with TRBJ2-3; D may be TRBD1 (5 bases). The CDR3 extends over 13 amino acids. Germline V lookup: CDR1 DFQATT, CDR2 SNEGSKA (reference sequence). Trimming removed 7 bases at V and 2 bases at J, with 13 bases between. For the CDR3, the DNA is TGCAGTGACCTGGACACTTCCACAGATACGCAGTATTTT. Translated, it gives CSDLDTSTDTQYF.

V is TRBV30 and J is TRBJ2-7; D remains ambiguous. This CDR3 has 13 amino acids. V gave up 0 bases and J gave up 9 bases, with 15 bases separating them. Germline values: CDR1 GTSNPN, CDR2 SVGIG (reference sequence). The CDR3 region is CAWSVKAAEVQYF. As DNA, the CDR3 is TGTGCCTGGAGTGTAAAGGCCGCTGAGGTGCAGTACTTC.

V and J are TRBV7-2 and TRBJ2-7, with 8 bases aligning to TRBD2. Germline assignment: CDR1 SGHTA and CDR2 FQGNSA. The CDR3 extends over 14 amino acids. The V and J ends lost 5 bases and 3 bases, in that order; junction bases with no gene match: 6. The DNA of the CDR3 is TGTGCCAGCAGCCCCCCGGGGGGGAACTACGAGCAGTACTTC. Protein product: CASSPPGGNYEQYF.

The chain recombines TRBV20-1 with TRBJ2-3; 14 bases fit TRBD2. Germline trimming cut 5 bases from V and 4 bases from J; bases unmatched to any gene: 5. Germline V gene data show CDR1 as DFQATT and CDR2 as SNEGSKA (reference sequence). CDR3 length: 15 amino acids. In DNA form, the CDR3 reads TGCAGTGCTCAGGGACTAGCGGGGGCGGCAGATACGCAGTATTTT. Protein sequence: CSAQGLAGAADTQYF.

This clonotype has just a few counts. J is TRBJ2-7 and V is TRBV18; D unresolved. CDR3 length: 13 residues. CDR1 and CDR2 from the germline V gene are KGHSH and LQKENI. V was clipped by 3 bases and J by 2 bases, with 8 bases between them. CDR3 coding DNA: TGTGCCAGCTCACCGAGTTCCGCCTACGAGCAGTACTTC. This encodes CASSPSSAYEQYF.

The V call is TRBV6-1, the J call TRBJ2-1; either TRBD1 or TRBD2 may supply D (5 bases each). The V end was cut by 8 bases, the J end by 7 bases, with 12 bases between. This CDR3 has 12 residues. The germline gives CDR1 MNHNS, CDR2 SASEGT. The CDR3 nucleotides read TGTGCCAGCTGGGGGTGGGGGAATGAGCAGTTCTTC. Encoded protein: CASWGWGNEQFF.

CDR3 sequence (DNA): TGCAGTGCTAGATACCCCGGCGGTTCCTACGAGCAGTACTTC. Its protein is CSARYPGGSYEQYF. V and J are TRBV20-1 and TRBJ2-7; no reliable D call. The V and J ends lost 2 bases and 1 base respectively, with 12 bases between them. This CDR3 region has 14 residues. Germline V gene data show CDR1 as DFQATT and CDR2 as SNEGSKA (reference sequence).

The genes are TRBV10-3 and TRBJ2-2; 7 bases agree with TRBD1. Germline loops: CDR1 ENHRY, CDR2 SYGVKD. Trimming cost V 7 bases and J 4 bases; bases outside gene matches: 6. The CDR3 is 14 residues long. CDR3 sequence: CAINDRVATGELFF. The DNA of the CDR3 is TGTGCCATCAACGACAGGGTGGCCACCGGGGAGCTGTTTTTT.

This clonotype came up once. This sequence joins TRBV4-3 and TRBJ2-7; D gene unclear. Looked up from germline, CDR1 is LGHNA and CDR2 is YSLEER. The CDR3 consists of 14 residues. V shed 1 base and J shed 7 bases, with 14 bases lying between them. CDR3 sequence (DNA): TGCGCCAGCAGCCAAGTTTCCGGGTTGGGGGAGCAGTACTTC. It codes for CASSQVSGLGEQYF.

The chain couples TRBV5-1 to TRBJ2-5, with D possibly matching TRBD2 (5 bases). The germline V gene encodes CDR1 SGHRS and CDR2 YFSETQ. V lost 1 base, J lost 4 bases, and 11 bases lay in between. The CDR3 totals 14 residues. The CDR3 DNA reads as TGCGCCAGCAGCTTGTCGGGATTACCAGAGACCCAGTACTTC. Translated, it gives CASSLSGLPETQYF.

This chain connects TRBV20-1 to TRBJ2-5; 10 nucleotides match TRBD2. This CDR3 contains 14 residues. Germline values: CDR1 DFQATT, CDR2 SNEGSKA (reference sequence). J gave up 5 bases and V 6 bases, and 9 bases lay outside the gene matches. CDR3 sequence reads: CSAEAGGRIETQYF. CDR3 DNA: TGCAGTGCGGAAGCGGGGGGGCGTATCGAGACCCAGTACTTC.

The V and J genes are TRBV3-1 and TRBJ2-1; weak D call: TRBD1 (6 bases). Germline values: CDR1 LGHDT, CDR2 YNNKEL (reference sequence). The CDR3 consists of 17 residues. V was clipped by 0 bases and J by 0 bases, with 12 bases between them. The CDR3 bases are TGTGCCAGCAGCCAAGAAGGGGGTGCGAGCTCCTACAATGAGCAGTTCTTC. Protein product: CASSQEGGASSYNEQFF.

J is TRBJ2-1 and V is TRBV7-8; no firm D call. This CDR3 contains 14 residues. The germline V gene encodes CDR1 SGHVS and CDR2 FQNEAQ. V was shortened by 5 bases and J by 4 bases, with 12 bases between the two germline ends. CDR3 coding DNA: TGTGCCAGCAGCCCAGAATCCCAGTACAATGAGCAGTTCTTC. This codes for CASSPESQYNEQFF.

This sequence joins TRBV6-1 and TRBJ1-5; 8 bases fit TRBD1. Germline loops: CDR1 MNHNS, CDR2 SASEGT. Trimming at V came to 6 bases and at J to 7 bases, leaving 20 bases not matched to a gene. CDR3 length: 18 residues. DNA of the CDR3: TGTGCCAGCAGCCCCCGCACGGGTCAGGGGGCGCGGGAGCAGCCCCAGCATTTT. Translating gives CASSPRTGQGAREQPQHF.